The TCR beta chain under discussion was sequenced for a study of T cell changes during pregnancy in multiple sclerosis. This clone is a singleton in its sample. The CDR3 length is 14 residues. CDR1 and CDR2 from the germline V gene are LNHDA and SQIVND (reference sequence). The ends lost 7 bases at V and 2 bases at J; junction bases unmatched: 7. Here immunoSEQ multiplex PCR was the method, and the copy in TCRdb shows in-frame clones only, minus some. The sample lists approximately 63,000 clones, approximately 92% occurring once. The receptor comes from a female donor in good health, enrolled as a control in a pregnancy study. V and J are TRBV19 and TRBJ2-7; 8 bases are shared with TRBD1. The input for sequencing was peripheral blood, taken in the third trimester of pregnancy. The CDR3 DNA is TGTGCCAGTAATCCGGACAGGGACACCTACGAGCAGTACTTC. Amino acids: CASNPDRDTYEQYF.